This TCR beta chain was retrieved from a study of blood T cell repertoires in COVID-19. For the study at large: Collection of acute and convalescent COVID-19 samples took place in the United States, Italy and Spain. The analysed material was cDNA or gDNA that came from T cells, B-cell-depleted T cells, or PBMCs.

Original processing notes: Using reference gene primer amplification, nucleated cell counts were estimated. Here immunoSEQ multiplex PCR was the method, and the copy in TCRdb shows in-frame clones only, minus some. V and J calls plus clone size are reproduced from that table; the DNA served to infer D and trimming. The sample has 53,000 or so clones, 79% seen once; the top ten hold roughly 3%. V lost 5 bases to trimming and J lost 7 bases, with 9 bases between them. This CDR3 region has 12 residues. Germline V gene data show CDR1 as MNHEY and CDR2 as SVGEGT. The sequence derives from a man aged 55 to 70 with acute or convalescent COVID-19. This rearrangement joins TRBV6-2 or TRBV6-3 to TRBJ1-5; D gene uncertain. The sequencing input was peripheral blood. As DNA, the CDR3 is TGTGCCAGCAGTCTACTTCGACAGCCCCAGCATTTT. Translated, it gives CASSLLRQPQHF.